This T cell receptor beta chain was sequenced in a study of blood T cells in healthy people across ages. Study-level background: Per two T cells, about one barcoded beta molecule was captured through template switching.

Next came a second PCR, run for about 7 to 12 cycles, which used a sample-barcoded 5' primer along with a J-beta primer mix. Individual samples furnished no less than 2.5 million CDR3-containing paired-end reads apiece. TCRdb analysed the 5' RACE reads with MiXCR anew, one entry per CDR3 protein. This sample has over 1.5 million distinct CDR3 sequences, with just under 50% found just once. The germline gives CDR1 MNHEY, CDR2 SMNVEV (reference sequence). CDR3 length: 15 residues. Deletions cut 2 bases from V and 6 bases from J, with 16 bases between. Each of the donors had roughly 10 milliliters of peripheral blood drawn into EDTA-treated Vacutainer tubes.

This sequence was found in a middle-aged woman in good health. This chain links TRBV27 with TRBJ1-2, with a possible D match to TRBD1 (6 bases). Sample: blood. CDR3 in DNA: TGTGCCAGCAGTTTAAACCGGGGGCCTCAGGATGGCTACACCTTC. Encoded protein: CASSLNRGPQDGYTF.